What follows describes a single T cell receptor (beta chain). Its antigen is not identified. The entry originates in a study of Ad26.COV2.S vaccination and SARS-CoV-2 variants. Study conclusions and caveats: Vaccinated individuals (as opposed to placebo recipients) had higher spike-specific TCR breadth.

Clones were read by immunoSEQ multiplex PCR, and TCRdb kept only the in-frame ones, dropping some. In the table there are 350,000 to 500,000 clones, 90% of which are singletons. Stated treatment: some 20 received Ad26.COV2.S at low or high dose, single or two shots; several received placebo; per-sample allocation not given. Material that was analyzed had been drawn on day 63 after the first vaccine or placebo injection. An adult of 18-55 years in Boston served as donor. The TCR comes from a person aged 18 to 65 who received the Ad26.COV2.S COVID-19 vaccine or a placebo. The sample in question was peripheral blood, obtained in a trial of Ad26.COV2.S vaccine versus placebo.

The DNA for the CDR3 is TGTGCCAGCAGCTTTGAAGCTAGCGGGAGATCTAGCACAGATACGCAGTATTTT. Translated, it gives CASSFEASGRSSTDTQYF. This sequence joins TRBV7-2 and TRBJ2-3; the match to TRBD2 covers 10 bases. The CDR3 is made up of 18 amino acids. V lost 3 bases to trimming and J lost 0 bases; unmatched junction nucleotides: 9. Germline V gene data show CDR1 as SGHTA and CDR2 as FQGNSA. The variable domain in full, with the rest retrieved from reference TRBV7-2 and TRBJ2-3, is GAGVSQSPSNKVTEKGKDVELRCDPISGHTALYWYRQSLGQGLEFLIYFQGNSAPDKSGLPSDRFSAERTGGSVSTLTIQRTQQEDSAVYLCASSFEASGRSSTDTQYFGPGTRLTVL.